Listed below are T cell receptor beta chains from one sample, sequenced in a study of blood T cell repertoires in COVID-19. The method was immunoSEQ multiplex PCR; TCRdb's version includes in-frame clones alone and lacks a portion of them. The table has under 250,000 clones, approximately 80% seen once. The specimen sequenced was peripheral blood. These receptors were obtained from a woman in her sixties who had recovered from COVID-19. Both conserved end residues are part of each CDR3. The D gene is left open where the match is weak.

cdr3_aa: CASSEAYSGNTIYF
d_call: .
j_call: TRBJ1-3
v_call: TRBV6-1

cdr3_aa: CAWNALAGAYNEQFF
d_call: TRBD2
j_call: TRBJ2-1
v_call: TRBV30

cdr3_aa: CASSQEVGSTLLFF
d_call: .
j_call: TRBJ1-1
v_call: TRBV3-1/TRBV3-2

cdr3_aa: CASSPGLAGEQFF
d_call: TRBD2
j_call: TRBJ2-1
v_call: TRBV12-3/TRBV12-4

cdr3_aa: CASSLRSPITNEQFF
d_call: .
j_call: TRBJ2-1
v_call: TRBV7-9

cdr3_aa: CASSQVGGGTVGRNTIYF
d_call: .
j_call: TRBJ1-3
v_call: TRBV4-1

cdr3_aa: CASSLDRLSISYEQYF
d_call: .
j_call: TRBJ2-7
v_call: TRBV7-2

cdr3_aa: CASSRTSGGYNEQFF
d_call: TRBD2
j_call: TRBJ2-1
v_call: TRBV5-4

cdr3_aa: CASSQPAEGWDEQYF
d_call: .
j_call: TRBJ2-7
v_call: TRBV3-1/TRBV3-2

cdr3_aa: CASSSGQGGNEQFF
d_call: TRBD1
j_call: TRBJ2-1
v_call: TRBV6-5

cdr3_aa: CASSKGRGRGDQETQYF
d_call: .
j_call: TRBJ2-5
v_call: TRBV6-2/TRBV6-3

cdr3_aa: CASSGSRNTGELFF
d_call: .
j_call: TRBJ2-2
v_call: TRBV9

cdr3_aa: CASSLGDSFTGELFF
d_call: TRBD1
j_call: TRBJ2-2
v_call: TRBV7-7

cdr3_aa: CASSGPGQETQYF
d_call: .
j_call: TRBJ2-5
v_call: TRBV18

cdr3_aa: CSVLGQGGTQYF
d_call: TRBD1
j_call: TRBJ2-5
v_call: TRBV29-1

cdr3_aa: CASSIGYSNQPQHF
d_call: .
j_call: TRBJ1-5
v_call: TRBV19

cdr3_aa: CASISGGIRTDTQYF
d_call: TRBD2
j_call: TRBJ2-3
v_call: TRBV10-2

cdr3_aa: CASSPLVQGGMNTEAFF
d_call: TRBD1
j_call: TRBJ1-1
v_call: TRBV4-3

cdr3_aa: CAWSIHWGGASYGYTF
d_call: .
j_call: TRBJ1-2
v_call: TRBV30

cdr3_aa: CASSFSSTGGATEAFF
d_call: TRBD1
j_call: TRBJ1-1
v_call: TRBV14

cdr3_aa: CASSSLAGGAYNEQFF
d_call: TRBD2
j_call: TRBJ2-1
v_call: TRBV11-2

cdr3_aa: CRFPRNSAGGAGTDTQYF
d_call: TRBD2
j_call: TRBJ2-3
v_call: TRBV29-1

cdr3_aa: CASSERTLSSGNTIYF
d_call: .
j_call: TRBJ1-3
v_call: TRBV18

cdr3_aa: CASSLGTVDSYNEQFF
d_call: TRBD1
j_call: TRBJ2-1
v_call: TRBV7-3

cdr3_aa: CASSERQGNTEAFF
d_call: .
j_call: TRBJ1-1
v_call: TRBV2

cdr3_aa: CASLTGQGANYGYTF
d_call: TRBD1
j_call: TRBJ1-2
v_call: TRBV4-3

cdr3_aa: CASTSSPDTQYF
d_call: .
j_call: TRBJ2-3
v_call: TRBV6-5

cdr3_aa: CASSFKQGPNSPLHF
d_call: .
j_call: TRBJ1-6
v_call: TRBV7-2

cdr3_aa: CASSRTSRDTQYF
d_call: TRBD2
j_call: TRBJ2-3
v_call: TRBV4-3

cdr3_aa: CAWSVLPRGSNQPQHF
d_call: .
j_call: TRBJ1-5
v_call: TRBV30

cdr3_aa: CATSQGSPLHF
d_call: .
j_call: TRBJ1-6
v_call: TRBV30

cdr3_aa: CAWSGTGEVKAFF
d_call: .
j_call: TRBJ1-1
v_call: TRBV30

cdr3_aa: CASSPPSWARVYEQYF
d_call: .
j_call: TRBJ2-7
v_call: TRBV11-2

cdr3_aa: CASSLLANEQYF
d_call: .
j_call: TRBJ2-7
v_call: TRBV7-2

cdr3_aa: CASTPEGGGEKLFF
d_call: .
j_call: TRBJ1-4
v_call: TRBV4-1

cdr3_aa: CASSAMTSGEETQYF
d_call: TRBD2
j_call: TRBJ2-5
v_call: TRBV7-6